The sequence of this TCR beta chain was determined in a study of blood T cell repertoires in COVID-19. Study at large: Whether acute or convalescent, the COVID-19 samples came from the United States, Italy and Spain.

CDR1 is WSHSY, CDR2 SAAADI, per germline. The CDR3 runs 13 residues. Trimming pared 11 bases from V and 2 bases from J, leaving 15 bases between. This clone was counted a few times. As originally analysed: Estimated nucleated cell counts came from reference gene primer amplification. Clones were read by immunoSEQ multiplex PCR, and TCRdb kept only the in-frame ones, dropping some. That table supplies the V and J calls and clone size; D and trimming were determined from the DNA. The table has 110,000 or so clones, more than 75% seen once. This TCR was sampled from a woman aged 45 to 65 with acute or convalescent COVID-19. Specimen: peripheral blood. The chain recombines TRBV10-2 with TRBJ1-1, with D possibly TRBD1 on 5 matching bases. For the CDR3, the DNA is TGCGCCTCTTGGGGCCCGGAAAACACTGAAGCTTTCTTT. Translated: CASWGPENTEAFF.